These 23 T cell receptor beta chains share one sample of origin, sequenced in a study of shared clonotypes between healthy human individuals. Here immunoSEQ multiplex PCR was the method, and the copy in TCRdb shows in-frame clones only, minus some. This table has 850,000 to 1,100,000 clones, 70% to 80% appearing once. The specimen sequenced was memory CD4+ T cells from PBMCs. Noted subset: CD45RA-negative fraction. Receptor source: a young man in good health. Some clones in this sample may be carry-over from other donors' samples.

The V gene is TRBV5-1, the J gene TRBJ2-5; 8 bases are shared with TRBD2. Losses at the gene ends were 3 bases for V and 4 bases for J; bases not matched to a gene: 5. Germline values: CDR1 SGHRS, CDR2 YFSETQ. This CDR3 contains 14 residues. The CDR3 coding sequence is TGCGCCAGCAGCTCGGGACTAGGGTTAGAGACCCAGTACTTC. This translates into CASSSGLGLETQYF.

This sequence joins TRBV27 and TRBJ2-1, with TRBD2 identical over 12 bases. Germline values: CDR1 MNHEY, CDR2 SMNVEV (reference sequence). The CDR3 is 17 amino acids. Trimming at V came to 4 bases and at J to 7 bases, leaving 11 bases not matched to a gene. CDR3 in DNA: TGTGCCAGCAGTTCCCCCTTGACTAGCGGGAGAAGGAATGAGCAGTTCTTC. This translates into CASSSPLTSGRRNEQFF.

The V gene is TRBV7-9, the J gene TRBJ1-2; D is ambiguous. Trimming stripped 2 bases from V and 13 bases from J, with 11 bases between. Germline CDR1 SEHNR, CDR2 FQNEAQ (reference sequence). The CDR3 totals 11 residues. The CDR3 protein is CASSLYNWGTF. The DNA of the CDR3 is TGTGCCAGCAGCTTATATAACTGGGGCACCTTC.

V usage is TRBV2 and J usage is TRBJ1-4; 8 positions match TRBD1. The ends lost 5 bases at V and 3 bases at J; junction bases unmatched: 5. Germline CDR1 SNHLY, CDR2 FYNNEI. The CDR3 has 15 amino acids. Written as DNA, the CDR3 is TGTGCCAGCAGTAACCGGGACAGGTCTAATGAAAAACTGTTTTTT. Translated: CASSNRDRSNEKLFF.

This chain joins TRBV2 and TRBJ2-7; 7 bases line up with TRBD2. J gave up 2 bases and V 6 bases, and 7 bases lay outside the gene matches. CDR3 length: 14 residues. Per germline, CDR1 SNHLY and CDR2 FYNNEI. The CDR3 loop reads CASRLIGTTYEQYF. CDR3 bases: TGTGCCAGCAGACTCATCGGGACTACCTACGAGCAGTACTTC.

This clone was observed a single time. The chain uses TRBV7-3 and TRBJ2-2, with 7 bases matching TRBD2. The CDR3 loop spans 16 amino acids. CDR1 and CDR2 (germline): SGHTA, FQGTGA. J was trimmed by 1 base and V by 3 bases; bases with no gene match: 5. The CDR3 nucleotides are TGTGCCAGCAGCTTGACGGGAGGAGGGAACACCGGGGAGCTGTTTTTT. Amino acids: CASSLTGGGNTGELFF.

The CDR3 sequence is CASSRDRNGNTIYF. The CDR3, as DNA: TGTGCCAGCAGCCGGGACAGGAATGGAAACACCATATATTTT. The genes are TRBV7-2 and TRBJ1-3; 8 nucleotides line up with TRBD1. Germline CDR1 and CDR2: SGHTA and FQGNSA. J was trimmed by 3 bases and V by 5 bases; bases with no gene match: 3. The CDR3 runs to 14 residues.

The rearrangement uses TRBV7-2 and TRBJ1-2, with 7 bases lining up with TRBD1. V gave up 2 bases and J gave up 4 bases; unmatched junction bases: 7. The V gene's germline CDR1 is SGHTA and CDR2 FQGNSA. This CDR3 has 15 amino acids. DNA for the CDR3: TGTGCCAGCAGCTTACGAGGGGGCGGTGGCTATGGCTACACCTTC. It yields the protein CASSLRGGGGYGYTF.

V usage is TRBV7-6 and J usage is TRBJ1-3; D gene unclear. Per the germline V gene, CDR1 is SGHVS and CDR2 is FNYEAQ. CDR3 length: 15 residues. V dropped 2 bases and J dropped 0 bases, with 8 bases sitting between them. CDR3 in amino acids: CASSLQLGSGNTIYF. CDR3 bases: TGTGCCAGCAGCTTACAGCTGGGCTCTGGAAACACCATATATTTT.

The gene calls are TRBV5-6 and TRBJ2-3; the match to TRBD1 covers 8 bases. The CDR3 covers 16 residues. Germline-derived CDR1 and CDR2 are SGHDT and YYEEEE. Trimming removed 5 bases from V and 3 bases from J; junction bases left unmatched: 11. CDR3 coding DNA: TGTGCCAGCAGTCGACAGGGGTTAATTGGGACAGATACGCAGTATTTT. As protein: CASSRQGLIGTDTQYF.

This CDR3 reads CATKIPGQINPIYF. The CDR3 DNA sequence: TGTGCCACCAAAATACCGGGACAGATTAATCCCATATATTTT. The chain recombines TRBV28 with TRBJ1-3; 7 nucleotides agree with TRBD1. The CDR3 contains 14 residues. V gave up 10 bases and J gave up 11 bases; unmatched junction bases: 17. Germline-derived CDR1 and CDR2 are MDHEN and SYDVKM.

The chain employs TRBV15 and TRBJ1-1; no definite D call. The V end lost 0 bases, the J end lost 1 base, and 9 bases lay between the germline ends. Germline V lookup: CDR1 LNHNV, CDR2 YYDKDF (reference sequence). The CDR3 spans 15 residues. CDR3 amino acids: CATSRDGSGNTEAFF. The CDR3, as DNA: TGTGCCACCAGCAGAGATGGATCGGGGAACACTGAAGCTTTCTTT. Complete variable domain (other parts from reference TRBV15 and TRBJ1-1): DAMVIQNPRYQVTQFGKPVTLSCSQTLNHNVMYWYQQKSSQAPKLLFHYYDKDFNNEADTPDNFQSRRPNTSFCFLDIRSPGLGDTAMYLCATSRDGSGNTEAFFGQGTRLTVV.

This chain links TRBV10-1 with TRBJ2-1; 9 positions match TRBD1. V lost 2 bases to trimming and J lost 7 bases; unmatched junction nucleotides: 6. The CDR3 covers 15 residues. CDR1 is WNHNN and CDR2 is SYGVQD in the germline V gene (reference sequence). CDR3 nucleotides: TGCGCCAGCAGTGAGCCGGGACAGGGTAGGAATGAGCAGTTCTTC. Its translation: CASSEPGQGRNEQFF.

This chain uses TRBV2 with TRBJ2-1, with 10 nucleotides matching TRBD2. The V gene end was trimmed by 6 bases and the J gene end by 7 bases; junction bases not matched to a gene: 15. CDR1 SNHLY and CDR2 FYNNEI come from the germline V gene. This CDR3 region has 17 residues. CDR3: CASSRTSGLLLGNEQFF. The CDR3 DNA reads as TGTGCCAGCAGCCGGACTAGCGGACTCCTTTTGGGGAATGAGCAGTTCTTC.

The chain has TRBV6-5 and TRBJ1-2; no clear D. The germline V and J ends were trimmed by 10 bases and 4 bases, with 16 bases remaining between them. Per the germline V gene, CDR1 is MNHEY and CDR2 is SVGAGI. This CDR3 is 13 amino acids long. The CDR3 spells CATFSAGRYGYTF. The CDR3 region has the DNA TGTGCCACCTTCTCTGCGGGTCGCTATGGCTACACCTTC.

Concerning this clone: The identical CDR3 is also encoded by other nucleotide sequences in the sample. The rearrangement uses TRBV5-1 and TRBJ1-3, with unresolved D. Trimming stripped 2 bases from V and 4 bases from J, with 7 bases between. Germline lookup yields CDR1 SGHRS and CDR2 YFSETQ. This CDR3 has 13 amino acids. The CDR3 DNA sequence: TGCGCCAGCAGCTTAACAGAGGGAAACACCATATATTTT. It encodes CASSLTEGNTIYF.

The chain is built from TRBV5-1 and TRBJ2-3, with D unresolved. Germline V gene sequence: CDR1 SGHRS, CDR2 YFSETQ. V lost 0 bases to trimming and J lost 4 bases, with 9 bases between them. This CDR3 is built from 14 residues. The DNA of the CDR3 is TGCGCCAGCAGCTTGGCAAGTTATGCAGATACGCAGTATTTT. This sequence encodes CASSLASYADTQYF.

The chain carries TRBV2 and TRBJ2-7; perhaps TRBD1 as D (5 bases). V was shortened by 6 bases and J by 3 bases, with 6 bases between the two germline ends. CDR3 size: 11 residues. Germline V gives CDR1 SNHLY, CDR2 FYNNEI. The CDR3 is CASSRVYEQYF. CDR3 coding DNA: TGTGCCAGCAGCAGGGTCTACGAGCAGTACTTC. Complete variable domain (other parts from reference TRBV2 and TRBJ2-7): EPEVTQTPSHQVTQMGQEVILRCVPISNHLYFYWYRQILGQKVEFLVSFYNNEISEKSEIFDDQFSVERPDGSNFTLKIRSTKLEDSAMYFCASSRVYEQYFGPGTRLTVT.

The rearrangement uses TRBV7-7 and TRBJ2-7; 10 bases line up with TRBD1. Germline-derived CDR1 and CDR2 are SSHAT and FNYEAQ (reference sequence). With V trimmed by 5 bases and J by 4 bases, 2 bases remained unmatched. The CDR3 covers 13 residues. CDR3 residues: CASSPGQGYEQYF. DNA of the CDR3: TGTGCCAGCAGCCCGGGACAGGGGTACGAGCAGTACTTC.

This chain's CDR3 is CASSHGVPDEQYF. CDR3 DNA: TGTGCCAGCAGCCACGGTGTACCCGACGAGCAGTACTTC. V and J are TRBV11-3 and TRBJ2-7; D is undetermined. The germline V gene has CDR1 SGHNT and CDR2 YENEEA. V was cut by 5 bases and J by 5 bases, with 13 bases left in between. The CDR3 loop spans 13 amino acids.

This sequence joins TRBV27 and TRBJ1-1; D remains ambiguous. Trimming removed 0 bases at V and 1 base at J, with 9 bases between. The CDR3 extends over 15 amino acids. From germline, CDR1 is MNHEY and CDR2 SMNVEV (reference sequence). DNA for the CDR3: TGTGCCAGCAGTTTATCCCCTCGTCCGAACACTGAAGCTTTCTTT. Its translation is CASSLSPRPNTEAFF.

The genes are TRBV27 and TRBJ2-7; D might be TRBD2 (5 bases). CDR1 is MNHEY, CDR2 SMNVEV, per germline (reference sequence). With 2 bases removed from V and 3 bases from J, the gap between germline ends came to 20 bases. This CDR3 has 17 residues. CDR3 residues: CASSLSRGVTSSYEQYF. CDR3 nucleotide sequence: TGTGCCAGCAGTTTAAGCCGGGGAGTAACGTCGAGCTACGAGCAGTACTTC.

V is TRBV27 and J is TRBJ2-7; D is ambiguous. CDR1 is MNHEY, CDR2 SMNVEV, per germline (reference sequence). Trimming pared 4 bases from V and 3 bases from J, leaving 13 bases between. The CDR3 covers 14 residues. The CDR3 sequence: CASSSLPHLYEQYF. The CDR3 bases are TGTGCCAGCAGTTCCCTTCCCCATCTCTACGAGCAGTACTTC.